The rows below give T cell receptor beta chains drawn from one sample of a study of long-term antiretroviral therapy in people with HIV. Here immunoSEQ multiplex PCR was the method, and the copy in TCRdb shows in-frame clones only, minus some. The sample has 15,000 to 20,000 clones, over 80% seen once. The sequencing used unsorted PBMCs, collected 2.1 years after starting antiretroviral therapy. The receptors shown here come from a man aged 18 to 29 with HIV. CDR3s include the opening cysteine and the closing phenylalanine or tryptophan. Each record gives: D gene, J gene, clone size, V gene, CDR3 DNA, CDR3 protein. D genes are given only for firm matches. Clone size, where shown, is once, few, many, or a class for clones that have expanded.

d_gene: -
j_gene: TRBJ2-2
abundance: once
v_gene: TRBV6-1
CDR3nt: TGTGCCAGCAGTGAGTTCTTAGCACTAGCCTACACCGGGGAGCTGTTTTTT
CDR3aa: CASSEFLALAYTGELFF

d_gene: -
j_gene: TRBJ2-7
abundance: -
v_gene: TRBV7-6
CDR3nt: TGTGCCAGCAGCTCTAGGGGACCACAAGGGGCGGACGAGCAGTACTTC
CDR3aa: CASSSRGPQGADEQYF

d_gene: -
j_gene: TRBJ2-7
abundance: few
v_gene: TRBV7-6
CDR3nt: TGTGCCAGCAGCTTAGTGGGCAGGTTCTACGAGCAGTACTTC
CDR3aa: CASSLVGRFYEQYF

d_gene: TRBD2
j_gene: TRBJ2-3
abundance: -
v_gene: TRBV2
CDR3nt: TGTGCCAGCAGTGTGGCCTTTGAGCGGGAGCTGGATACGCAGTATTTT
CDR3aa: CASSVAFERELDTQYF

d_gene: -
j_gene: TRBJ2-3
abundance: -
v_gene: TRBV27
CDR3nt: TGTGCCAGCAGTTTGGCCGTGGGCCCTCTTTATACGCAGTATTTT
CDR3aa: CASSLAVGPLYTQYF

d_gene: TRBD2
j_gene: TRBJ2-3
abundance: few
v_gene: TRBV6-4
CDR3nt: TGTGCCAGCAGTCTATCCGAGGGTAGCGGGGCTACGCAGTATTTT
CDR3aa: CASSLSEGSGATQYF

d_gene: -
j_gene: TRBJ1-2
abundance: few
v_gene: TRBV19
CDR3nt: TGTGCCAAACTTCGGAGGGGCTACACCTTC
CDR3aa: CAKLRRGYTF

d_gene: -
j_gene: TRBJ2-1
abundance: -
v_gene: TRBV19
CDR3nt: TGTGCCAGTAGTATGGGGTCGAACAATGAGCAGTTCTTC
CDR3aa: CASSMGSNNEQFF

d_gene: -
j_gene: TRBJ1-1
abundance: -
v_gene: TRBV2
CDR3nt: TGTGCCAGTTCGAGGGCGGGGGAAAACACTGAAGCTTTCTTT
CDR3aa: CASSRAGENTEAFF

d_gene: TRBD2
j_gene: TRBJ2-7
abundance: -
v_gene: TRBV2
CDR3nt: TGTGCCAGCAAGACTAGCGGGAGTAGCGAGCAGTACTTC
CDR3aa: CASKTSGSSEQYF

d_gene: -
j_gene: TRBJ1-2
abundance: few
v_gene: TRBV7-9
CDR3nt: TGTGCCAGCAGCTTAGGGGGAACTCGCGGCTACACCTTC
CDR3aa: CASSLGGTRGYTF

d_gene: TRBD2
j_gene: TRBJ2-5
abundance: -
v_gene: TRBV2
CDR3nt: TGTGCCAGCAGTGGGGGCGGGGGGGCCGGAGAGACCCAGTACTTC
CDR3aa: CASSGGGGAGETQYF

d_gene: TRBD1
j_gene: TRBJ2-7
abundance: -
v_gene: TRBV7-6
CDR3nt: TGTGCCAGCAGCCCTGGGACAGGGGGCGAGCAGTACTTC
CDR3aa: CASSPGTGGEQYF

d_gene: -
j_gene: TRBJ1-1
abundance: -
v_gene: TRBV7-2
CDR3nt: TGTGCCAGCAGTTATCAGGGTAACACTGAAGCTTTCTTT
CDR3aa: CASSYQGNTEAFF

d_gene: -
j_gene: TRBJ2-7
abundance: -
v_gene: TRBV6-5
CDR3nt: TGTGCCAGCAGTTTCGGACAGACACTCGAGCAGTACTTC
CDR3aa: CASSFGQTLEQYF

d_gene: TRBD1
j_gene: TRBJ2-7
abundance: -
v_gene: TRBV13
CDR3nt: TGTGCCAGCAGAGCAGGGGGCGAGCAGTACTTC
CDR3aa: CASRAGGEQYF

d_gene: TRBD1
j_gene: TRBJ1-4
abundance: -
v_gene: TRBV7-8
CDR3nt: TGTGCCAGCAGCTTCGGACAGGTTAATGAAAAACTGTTTTTT
CDR3aa: CASSFGQVNEKLFF

d_gene: TRBD2
j_gene: TRBJ2-2
abundance: -
v_gene: TRBV11-1
CDR3nt: TGTGCCAGCAGCTTACTTCGTGGACTAGCGCCCGGGGAGCTGTTTTTT
CDR3aa: CASSLLRGLAPGELFF

d_gene: TRBD1
j_gene: TRBJ2-7
abundance: -
v_gene: TRBV14
CDR3nt: TGTGCCAGCAGCCAAGATCTGGGACAGGGAGCAGACCCGTACGAGCAGTACTTC
CDR3aa: CASSQDLGQGADPYEQYF

d_gene: -
j_gene: TRBJ1-1
abundance: -
v_gene: TRBV6-6
CDR3nt: TGTGCCAGCAGTTATAATTCTGGGTCTGAAGCTTTCTTT
CDR3aa: CASSYNSGSEAFF

d_gene: TRBD1
j_gene: TRBJ1-2
abundance: -
v_gene: TRBV7-9
CDR3nt: TGTGCCAGCAGCTCAGCCGGGACAGGGGGGGCTGGCTACACCTTC
CDR3aa: CASSSAGTGGAGYTF

d_gene: TRBD1
j_gene: TRBJ2-5
abundance: -
v_gene: TRBV7-7
CDR3nt: TGTGCTAGCAGCCTACACCCAGGGGGCGGAGAAGAGACCCAGTACTTC
CDR3aa: CASSLHPGGGEETQYF

d_gene: TRBD1
j_gene: TRBJ1-6
abundance: -
v_gene: TRBV5-6
CDR3nt: TGTGCCAGCAGCTTGAGGTGGGACAGGAGGTCACCCCTCCACTTT
CDR3aa: CASSLRWDRRSPLHF

d_gene: -
j_gene: TRBJ2-5
abundance: -
v_gene: TRBV11-2
CDR3nt: TGTGCCAGCAGCGGGGGACCGATACAAGAGACCCAGTACTTC
CDR3aa: CASSGGPIQETQYF

d_gene: -
j_gene: TRBJ1-2
abundance: -
v_gene: TRBV5-5
CDR3nt: TGTGCCAGCAGCTTGGCCCCGGGGCTTGGGTATGGCTACACCTTC
CDR3aa: CASSLAPGLGYGYTF

d_gene: TRBD2
j_gene: TRBJ2-3
abundance: -
v_gene: TRBV5-6
CDR3nt: TGTGCCAGCAGCTCAGTCGGGCGGGGGGGCCTTAATGCTCGCGATACGCAGTATTTT
CDR3aa: CASSSVGRGGLNARDTQYF

d_gene: -
j_gene: TRBJ2-7
abundance: -
v_gene: TRBV27
CDR3nt: TGTGCCAGCAGCCTCTCGACAGGTTCCTACGAGCAGTACTTC
CDR3aa: CASSLSTGSYEQYF

d_gene: -
j_gene: TRBJ1-1
abundance: -
v_gene: TRBV15
CDR3nt: TGTGCCACCAGCGCACCCCAACAGAACACTGAAGCTTTCTTT
CDR3aa: CATSAPQQNTEAFF

d_gene: -
j_gene: TRBJ1-5
abundance: -
v_gene: TRBV29-1
CDR3nt: TGCAGCGTTGGGGGCCCGAGCAATCAGCCCCAGCATTTT
CDR3aa: CSVGGPSNQPQHF

d_gene: -
j_gene: TRBJ2-2
abundance: -
v_gene: TRBV27
CDR3nt: TGTGCCAGCAGGGGGGGGCAGGGGAGCTCCGGGGAGCTGTTTTTT
CDR3aa: CASRGGQGSSGELFF

d_gene: -
j_gene: TRBJ2-7
abundance: -
v_gene: TRBV19
CDR3nt: TGTGCCAGTAGTTGGGGGCCCACCTACGAGCAGTACTTC
CDR3aa: CASSWGPTYEQYF

d_gene: -
j_gene: TRBJ1-5
abundance: -
v_gene: TRBV25-1
CDR3nt: TGTGCCAGCAGTCCCGGGGGGAGGGTTGGCCAGCCCCAGCATTTT
CDR3aa: CASSPGGRVGQPQHF

d_gene: -
j_gene: TRBJ1-2
abundance: -
v_gene: TRBV6-5
CDR3nt: TGTGCCAGCAGTTACTCGAATCAGCAATATGGCTACACCTTC
CDR3aa: CASSYSNQQYGYTF

d_gene: -
j_gene: TRBJ2-7
abundance: -
v_gene: TRBV19
CDR3nt: TGTGCCAGTAGTATAGAGGGTCCCGAGCAGTACTTC
CDR3aa: CASSIEGPEQYF

d_gene: -
j_gene: TRBJ2-7
abundance: -
v_gene: TRBV5-1
CDR3nt: TGCGCCAGCAGGGCTGCGGGACGGTCCTACGAGCAGTACTTC
CDR3aa: CASRAAGRSYEQYF

d_gene: TRBD1
j_gene: TRBJ2-7
abundance: once
v_gene: TRBV5-1
CDR3nt: TGCGCCAGCAGCGAACCGGGACAGGGTATCTACGAGCAGTACTTC
CDR3aa: CASSEPGQGIYEQYF

d_gene: -
j_gene: TRBJ1-2
abundance: -
v_gene: TRBV7-2
CDR3nt: TGTGCCAGCAGCTTAGGACAGAATAACTATGGCTACACCTTC
CDR3aa: CASSLGQNNYGYTF

d_gene: -
j_gene: TRBJ1-4
abundance: once
v_gene: TRBV7-9
CDR3nt: TGTGCCAGCAGCTCCCCCTTGGAGGCAGCTAATGAAAAACTGTTTTTT
CDR3aa: CASSSPLEAANEKLFF

d_gene: TRBD1
j_gene: TRBJ1-6
abundance: -
v_gene: TRBV7-2
CDR3nt: TGTGCCAGCAGCTCCATGGGACAGGGGTATTCACCCCTCCACTTT
CDR3aa: CASSSMGQGYSPLHF

d_gene: TRBD1
j_gene: TRBJ1-1
abundance: -
v_gene: TRBV2
CDR3nt: TGTGCCAGCTCCCCCTCCACAGGGGGCACTGAAGCTTTCTTT
CDR3aa: CASSPSTGGTEAFF

d_gene: TRBD1
j_gene: TRBJ2-7
abundance: -
v_gene: TRBV9
CDR3nt: TGTGCCAGCAGCGCAGACAGGGACCGCCTTGGCGAGCAGTACTTC
CDR3aa: CASSADRDRLGEQYF

d_gene: -
j_gene: TRBJ2-7
abundance: -
v_gene: TRBV11-3
CDR3nt: TGTGCCAGCAGCTTAGGGACAGTCAACGAGCAGTACTTC
CDR3aa: CASSLGTVNEQYF

d_gene: TRBD1
j_gene: TRBJ1-2
abundance: -
v_gene: TRBV9
CDR3nt: TGTGCCAGCAGCCTCTGGACAGGGCAAGGCTACACCTTC
CDR3aa: CASSLWTGQGYTF

d_gene: TRBD2
j_gene: TRBJ2-7
abundance: once
v_gene: TRBV11-2
CDR3nt: TGTGCCAGCAGCTTAGGCGGGGGTTTGAGCTACGAGCAGTACTTC
CDR3aa: CASSLGGGLSYEQYF

d_gene: -
j_gene: TRBJ1-2
abundance: few
v_gene: TRBV6-5
CDR3nt: TGTGCCAGCAGTTACGGCAGGGGAGGTGGCTACACCTTC
CDR3aa: CASSYGRGGGYTF

d_gene: TRBD1
j_gene: TRBJ1-4
abundance: -
v_gene: TRBV6-1
CDR3nt: TGTGCCACCGGACAGGGGGCGTTTGAAAAACTGTTTTTT
CDR3aa: CATGQGAFEKLFF

d_gene: -
j_gene: TRBJ1-5
abundance: -
v_gene: TRBV12-5
CDR3nt: TGTGCTAGTGACCTTATCCGGGCCCTCAACCGATATAGCAATCAGCCCCAGCATTTT
CDR3aa: CASDLIRALNRYSNQPQHF

d_gene: -
j_gene: TRBJ1-2
abundance: -
v_gene: TRBV25-1
CDR3nt: TGTGCCAGCAGACCAAGGGGGGCAGCGGATGGCTACACCTTC
CDR3aa: CASRPRGAADGYTF

d_gene: TRBD1
j_gene: TRBJ1-1
abundance: -
v_gene: TRBV4-3
CDR3nt: TGCGCCAGCAGCCGTCCCGACAGGGGCAGCACTGAAGCTTTCTTT
CDR3aa: CASSRPDRGSTEAFF

d_gene: -
j_gene: TRBJ1-1
abundance: -
v_gene: TRBV5-4
CDR3nt: TGTGCCAGCAGCTTGTTGATTTATAGGGGCGCTGGTTACACTGAAGCTTTCTTT
CDR3aa: CASSLLIYRGAGYTEAFF